A single sample is the source of the 30 T cell receptor beta chains below, sequenced in a study of blood T cell repertoires in COVID-19. Only in-frame clones appear in the TCRdb table, and some are missing; sequencing was by immunoSEQ multiplex PCR. The sample records under 250,000 clones, 75% to 90% being singletons. The sequenced material came from peripheral blood. These TCRs come from a woman in her seventies with active or convalescent COVID-19.

V usage is TRBV28 and J usage is TRBJ1-1; D might be TRBD1 (6 bases). Trimming pared 6 bases from V and 10 bases from J, leaving 15 bases between. The CDR3 contains 12 residues. Germline loops: CDR1 MDHEN, CDR2 SYDVKM. CDR3 DNA: TGTGCCAGCAGCCTCGGGACAAAGTCAGCTTTCTTT. As protein: CASSLGTKSAFF.

The chain uses TRBV12-3 or TRBV12-4 and TRBJ1-2; a possible D gene is TRBD1 (5 bases). V was pared by 5 bases and J by 2 bases, with 9 bases between. The CDR3 contains 13 residues. The CDR3 loop reads CASSGTVNYGYTF. CDR3 bases: TGTGCCAGCAGTGGGACTGTGAACTATGGCTACACCTTC.

This chain links TRBV7-2 with TRBJ2-5; 7 bases agree with TRBD1. Germline assignment: CDR1 SGHTA and CDR2 FQGNSA. This CDR3 is 16 amino acids long. Trimming at V came to 1 base and at J to 2 bases, leaving 7 bases not matched to a gene. The chain's CDR3 is CASSLVDRARQETQYF. As DNA, the CDR3 is TGTGCCAGCAGCTTAGTCGACAGGGCAAGGCAAGAGACCCAGTACTTC. Full variable domain (missing parts from reference TRBV7-2 and TRBJ2-5): GAGVSQSPSNKVTEKGKDVELRCDPISGHTALYWYRQSLGQGLEFLIYFQGNSAPDKSGLPSDRFSAERTGGSVSTLTIQRTQQEDSAVYLCASSLVDRARQETQYFGPGTRLLVL.

This chain connects TRBV30 to TRBJ1-6, with D uncertain. Trimming removed 7 bases at V and 2 bases at J, with 24 bases between. The CDR3 has 18 amino acids. Looked up from germline, CDR1 is GTSNPN and CDR2 is SVGIG (reference sequence). CDR3 residues: CASDGGQAFLTYNSPLHF. CDR3 bases: TGTGCCTCCGATGGTGGGCAGGCGTTCCTCACCTATAATTCACCCCTCCACTTT.

The chain carries TRBV7-2 and TRBJ2-3; D might be TRBD2 (5 bases). The CDR3 totals 11 residues. The germline CDR1 and CDR2 sequences are SGHTA and FQGNSA. V lost 5 bases and J 8 bases, leaving 8 bases between the germline ends. The CDR3 DNA follows: TGTGCCAGCAGCCCGGCGGGTACGCAGTATTTT. It yields the protein CASSPAGTQYF.

V and J are TRBV5-1 and TRBJ2-5; 11 nucleotides line up with TRBD2. This CDR3 contains 17 residues. Germline V CDR1 and CDR2: SGHRS, YFSETQ. V lost 2 bases, J lost 5 bases, and 11 bases stayed unmatched. The CDR3 loop reads CASSLSIGTSGGETQYF. The CDR3 region has the DNA TGCGCCAGCAGCTTATCCATCGGGACTAGCGGCGGGGAGACCCAGTACTTC.

V usage is TRBV5-1 and J usage is TRBJ2-7, with TRBD1 identical over 8 bases. The CDR3 is 12 amino acids. The germline V gene encodes CDR1 SGHRS and CDR2 YFSETQ. With V trimmed by 4 bases and J by 4 bases, 1 base remained unmatched. The CDR3 region is CASSGTGYEQYF. The CDR3 coding sequence is TGCGCCAGCAGCGGGACAGGTTACGAGCAGTACTTC.

The V and J genes are TRBV6-6 and TRBJ1-3; D not certain. V was trimmed by 6 bases and J by 2 bases, leaving 5 bases between them. This CDR3 has 12 residues. The germline gives CDR1 MNHNY, CDR2 SVGAGI (reference sequence). The CDR3 DNA reads as TGTGCCAGCAGCCTTCCTGGAAACACCATATATTTT. This codes for CASSLPGNTIYF.

The V and J genes are TRBV7-6 and TRBJ1-5, with 7 positions matching TRBD1. The V segment lost 5 bases and the J segment 5 bases; nucleotides outside the gene matches: 3. Germline CDR1 and CDR2: SGHVS and FNYEAQ. The CDR3 runs 13 residues. CDR3 nucleotides: TGTGCCAGCAGCGCGCAGGGGGATCAGCCCCAGCATTTT. Translated: CASSAQGDQPQHF.

The chain has TRBV11-3 and TRBJ2-1; 10 positions agree with TRBD1. CDR1 and CDR2 (germline): SGHNT, YENEEA. V shed 5 bases, J shed 0 bases, and the junction held 16 bases outside the gene matches. The CDR3 has 20 amino acids. The CDR3 here is CASSRSGTGALFSSYNEQFF. In DNA, the CDR3 is TGTGCCAGCAGCCGCTCCGGGACAGGGGCTTTATTTAGCTCCTACAATGAGCAGTTCTTC.

The chain links TRBV9 to TRBJ2-1, with TRBD2 identical over 9 bases. Germline V gene data show CDR1 as SGDLS and CDR2 as YYNGEE. J was trimmed by 0 bases and V by 3 bases; bases with no gene match: 1. This CDR3 comprises 15 residues. For the CDR3, the DNA is TGTGCCAGCAGCGAGACTAGCGGCTCCTACAATGAGCAGTTCTTC. Protein sequence: CASSETSGSYNEQFF.

The V call is TRBV28, the J call TRBJ2-7, with a possible D match to TRBD1 (6 bases). Germline V lookup: CDR1 MDHEN, CDR2 SYDVKM. The CDR3 runs 17 residues. Trimming shortened V by 6 bases and J by 0 bases, and 21 bases separated the two germline ends. In DNA form, the CDR3 reads TGTGCCAGCAGATCCCCCAAGAACAGGGATATCTCCTACGAGCAGTACTTC. This codes for CASRSPKNRDISYEQYF.

The genes are TRBV19 and TRBJ1-2; no clear D. CDR1 is LNHDA and CDR2 is SQIVND in the germline V gene (reference sequence). Trimming took 0 bases from V and 4 from J, leaving 9 bases between them. This CDR3 spans 14 amino acids. This CDR3 is CASSIESTAYGYTF. The CDR3 DNA is TGTGCCAGTAGTATAGAATCGACTGCCTATGGCTACACCTTC.

V and J are TRBV19 and TRBJ2-3; 12 positions match TRBD2. The CDR3 runs to 18 residues. Germline CDR1 reads LNHDA; CDR2 reads SQIVND (reference sequence). J gave up 1 base and V 0 bases, and 5 bases lay outside the gene matches. The CDR3 DNA is TGTGCCAGTAGTATAGATCCCCGGACTAGCGGGGGCACAGATACGCAGTATTTT. Residues: CASSIDPRTSGGTDTQYF.

The chain employs TRBV7-6 and TRBJ1-6, with D possibly being TRBD1 (6 bases). The germline CDR1 and CDR2 sequences are SGHVS and FNYEAQ. The CDR3 runs to 14 residues. The V and J ends lost 5 bases and 6 bases respectively, with 11 bases between them. This CDR3 reads CASSPDRTNSPLHF. The CDR3 coding sequence is TGTGCCAGCAGCCCGGACAGAACTAATTCACCCCTCCACTTT.

This rearrangement joins TRBV7-8 to TRBJ1-2; TRBD1 matches at 9 bases. The CDR3 runs 17 residues. CDR1 SGHVS and CDR2 FQNEAQ come from the germline V gene. The ends lost 0 bases at V and 6 bases at J; junction bases unmatched: 11. The CDR3 region is CASSLAAWTGDGHGYTF. In DNA form, the CDR3 reads TGTGCCAGCAGCTTAGCGGCCTGGACAGGGGACGGGCATGGCTACACCTTC.

The chain recombines TRBV11-2 with TRBJ2-7; perhaps TRBD2 as D (6 bases). Germline-derived CDR1 and CDR2 are SGHAT and FQNNGV. The CDR3 is 15 amino acids. V lost 2 bases and J 3 bases, leaving 14 bases between the germline ends. The CDR3 region is CASSLTGGTVYEQYF. CDR3 in DNA: TGTGCCAGCAGCTTAACAGGCGGGACCGTCTACGAGCAGTACTTC. Using reference TRBV11-2 and TRBJ2-7 for the parts outside the CDR3, the full variable domain is EAGVAQSPRYKIIEKRQSVAFWCNPISGHATLYWYQQILGQGPKLLIQFQNNGVVDDSQLPKDRFSAERLKGVDSTLKIQPAKLEDSAVYLCASSLTGGTVYEQYFGPGTRLTVT.

The gene calls are TRBV29-1 and TRBJ2-5, with 10 bases identical to TRBD2. The CDR3 is made up of 12 amino acids. V lost 8 bases to trimming and J lost 4 bases; unmatched junction nucleotides: 4. Germline V lookup: CDR1 SQVTM, CDR2 ANQGSEA. As DNA, the CDR3 is TGCAGCATTCTAGCGGGGGCAGAGACCCAGTACTTC. Protein: CSILAGAETQYF. Full variable domain (outside the CDR3, taken from reference TRBV29-1 and TRBJ2-5): SAVISQKPSRDICQRGTSLTIQCQVDSQVTMMFWYRQQPGQSLTLIATANQGSEATYESGFVIDKFPISRPNLTFSTLTVSNMSPEDSSIYLCSILAGAETQYFGPGTRLLVL.

This clone has just one count. The chain links TRBV6-1 to TRBJ2-2; 14 nucleotides align to TRBD2. CDR3 length: 18 amino acids. Per the germline V gene, CDR1 is MNHNS and CDR2 is SASEGT. The V segment lost 3 bases and the J segment 0 bases; nucleotides outside the gene matches: 3. The DNA of the CDR3 is TGTGCCAGCAGTGAGGGACTAGCGGGGGCCTCGAACACCGGGGAGCTGTTTTTT. Its translation: CASSEGLAGASNTGELFF.

CDR3 sequence: CASGSYEQYF. The CDR3 DNA reads TGCGCCAGCGGCAGCTACGAGCAGTACTTC. V gene TRBV10-2 combines with J gene TRBJ2-7; D remains unclear. The CDR3 sequence is 10 residues long. The V end lost 8 bases, the J end lost 3 bases, and 5 bases lay between the germline ends. Looked up from germline, CDR1 is WSHSY and CDR2 is SAAADI.

The gene calls are TRBV6-2 or TRBV6-3 and TRBJ1-2; possibly TRBD1 for D (6 bases). Trimming removed 2 bases from V and 2 bases from J, with 12 bases in between. From germline, CDR1 is MNHEY and CDR2 SVGEGT. The CDR3 is made up of 15 amino acids. The CDR3 here is CASSYTGTPNYGYTF. Here the CDR3 DNA reads TGTGCCAGCAGTTACACCGGGACACCCAACTATGGCTACACCTTC.

The chain uses TRBV14 and TRBJ2-7, with D possibly matching TRBD1 (6 bases). Deletions cut 6 bases from V and 3 bases from J, with 21 bases between. CDR1 is SGHDN and CDR2 is FVKESK in the germline V gene. The CDR3 spans 16 residues. The CDR3 loop reads CASRAYGTPKLYEQYF. The CDR3, as DNA: TGTGCCAGCAGAGCCTACGGGACACCAAAACTCTACGAGCAGTACTTC.

The chain links TRBV7-8 to TRBJ2-1, with 8 bases that match TRBD2. In germline, CDR1 is SGHVS, CDR2 FQNEAQ. The CDR3 has 16 residues. J gave up 3 bases and V 1 base, and 5 bases lay outside the gene matches. The CDR3 region is CASSLVQRGYYNEQFF. CDR3 bases: TGTGCCAGCAGCTTAGTCCAGCGGGGGTACTACAATGAGCAGTTCTTC. Looking up the rest from reference TRBV7-8 and TRBJ2-1 gives the full variable domain: GAGVSQSPRYKVAKRGQDVALRCDPISGHVSLFWYQQALGQGPEFLTYFQNEAQLDKSGLPSDRFFAERPEGSVSTLKIQRTQQEDSAVYLCASSLVQRGYYNEQFFGPGTRLTVL.

This clone was observed once. The chain links TRBV7-2 to TRBJ1-5; 7 bases are shared with TRBD1. Germline CDR1 reads SGHTA; CDR2 reads FQGNSA. The V and J ends lost 5 bases and 6 bases, in that order; junction bases with no gene match: 4. CDR3 length: 13 residues. CDR3 in amino acids: CASSPRTGQPQHF. The DNA for the CDR3 is TGTGCCAGCAGCCCAAGGACAGGTCAGCCCCAGCATTTT.

This clone was observed a handful of times. The rearrangement uses TRBV4-1 and TRBJ2-5; TRBD1 might be the D (5 bases). Germline-derived CDR1 and CDR2 are MGHRA and YSYEKL. The CDR3 sequence is 14 residues long. V was shortened by 2 bases and J by 7 bases, with 14 bases between the two germline ends. CDR3 nucleotides: TGCGCCAGCAGCCAAATGCAGGGAATAGGGACCCAGTACTTC. Protein: CASSQMQGIGTQYF.

The V gene is TRBV6-6, the J gene TRBJ2-1; D remains unclear. The CDR3 consists of 14 residues. Trimming took off 2 bases at V and 9 bases at J, with 14 bases between the two ends. Per germline, CDR1 MNHNY and CDR2 SVGAGI (reference sequence). CDR3 bases: TGTGCCAGCAGTTACCACTCAAGTTTTGGTGAGCAGTTCTTC. Its protein product is CASSYHSSFGEQFF.

In this sample, this clone turned up a few times. J is TRBJ2-7 and V is TRBV24-1; 7 bases fit TRBD2. Per germline, CDR1 KGHDR and CDR2 SFDVKD. V lost 2 bases and J lost 2; bases outside the gene matches: 11. The CDR3 contains 17 residues. CDR3 in DNA: TGTGCCACCAGTGATTACTACCGGGACTACAACCCCTACGAGCAGTACTTC. The encoded protein is CATSDYYRDYNPYEQYF.

By share, this clone ranks as medium-sized. V and J are TRBV4-1 and TRBJ1-1; tentatively, D is TRBD1 (6 bases). This CDR3 has 11 amino acids. The germline V gene encodes CDR1 MGHRA and CDR2 YSYEKL. V lost 7 bases, J lost 11 bases, and 14 bases lay in between. CDR3: CASIGGVRAFF. CDR3 nucleotide sequence: TGCGCCAGCATTGGGGGCGTCCGGGCTTTCTTT.

The V and J genes are TRBV7-9 and TRBJ2-3; 10 nucleotides match TRBD2. J was trimmed by 0 bases and V by 3 bases; bases with no gene match: 3. The CDR3 totals 16 residues. Germline V gene lookup returns CDR1 SEHNR and CDR2 FQNEAQ (reference sequence). CDR3: CASSLSSGRSTDTQYF. The CDR3 region has the DNA TGTGCCAGCAGCTTGTCTAGCGGGAGAAGCACAGATACGCAGTATTTT.

The J gene is TRBJ1-4, the V gene TRBV2; TRBD1 agrees at 9 bases. The CDR3 spans 13 residues. After removal of 6 bases from V and 7 bases from J, the junction contained 3 bases not matched to a gene. CDR1 and CDR2 (germline): SNHLY, FYNNEI. CDR3 bases: TGTGCCAGCAGAGGGACAGGGAGTGAAAAACTGTTTTTT. Translated, it gives CASRGTGSEKLFF.